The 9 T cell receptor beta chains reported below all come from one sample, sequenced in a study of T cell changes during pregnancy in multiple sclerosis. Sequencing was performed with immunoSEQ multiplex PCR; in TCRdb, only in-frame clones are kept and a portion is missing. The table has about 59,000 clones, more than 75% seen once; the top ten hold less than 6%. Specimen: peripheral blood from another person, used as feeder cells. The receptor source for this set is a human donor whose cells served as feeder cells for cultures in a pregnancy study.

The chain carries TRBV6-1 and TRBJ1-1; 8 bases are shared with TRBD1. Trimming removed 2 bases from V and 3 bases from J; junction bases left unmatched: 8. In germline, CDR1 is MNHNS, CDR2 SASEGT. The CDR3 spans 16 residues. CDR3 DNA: TGTGCCAGCAGTGAATGGGCAGGGGGCGAGGACACTGAAGCTTTCTTT. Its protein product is CASSEWAGGEDTEAFF.

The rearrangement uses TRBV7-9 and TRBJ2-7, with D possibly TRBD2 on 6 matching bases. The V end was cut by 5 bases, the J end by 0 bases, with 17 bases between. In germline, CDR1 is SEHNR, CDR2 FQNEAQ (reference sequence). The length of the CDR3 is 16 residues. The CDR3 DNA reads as TGTGCCAGCAGCCCCCACCCGGAGGGAAGCTCCTACGAGCAGTACTTC. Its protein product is CASSPHPEGSSYEQYF.

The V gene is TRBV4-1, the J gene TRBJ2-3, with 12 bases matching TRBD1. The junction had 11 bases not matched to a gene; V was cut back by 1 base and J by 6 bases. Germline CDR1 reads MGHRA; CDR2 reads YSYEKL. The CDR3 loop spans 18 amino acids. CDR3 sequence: CASSQAFIRDRGHDTQYF. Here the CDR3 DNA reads TGCGCCAGCAGCCAAGCCTTTATTCGGGACAGGGGGCATGATACGCAGTATTTT.

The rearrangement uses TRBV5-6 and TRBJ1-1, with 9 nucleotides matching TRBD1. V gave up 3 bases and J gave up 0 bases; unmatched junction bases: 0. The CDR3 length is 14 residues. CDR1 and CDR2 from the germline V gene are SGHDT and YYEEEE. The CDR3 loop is CASSWDRVNTEAFF. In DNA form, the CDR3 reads TGTGCCAGCAGCTGGGACAGGGTGAACACTGAAGCTTTCTTT.

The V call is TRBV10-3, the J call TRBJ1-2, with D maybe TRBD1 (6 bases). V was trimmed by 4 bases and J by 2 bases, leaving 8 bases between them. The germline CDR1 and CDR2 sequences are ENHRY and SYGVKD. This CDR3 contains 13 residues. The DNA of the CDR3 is TGTGCCATCAGTGGTGACAGGAACTATGGCTACACCTTC. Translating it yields CAISGDRNYGYTF.

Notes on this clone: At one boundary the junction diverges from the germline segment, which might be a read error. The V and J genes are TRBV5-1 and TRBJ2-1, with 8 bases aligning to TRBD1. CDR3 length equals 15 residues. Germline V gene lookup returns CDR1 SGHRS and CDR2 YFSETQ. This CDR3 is CASSLLDRAYSEQFF. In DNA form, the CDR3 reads TGCGCCAGCAGCTTGCTGGACAGGGCCTACAGTGAGCAGTTCTTC.

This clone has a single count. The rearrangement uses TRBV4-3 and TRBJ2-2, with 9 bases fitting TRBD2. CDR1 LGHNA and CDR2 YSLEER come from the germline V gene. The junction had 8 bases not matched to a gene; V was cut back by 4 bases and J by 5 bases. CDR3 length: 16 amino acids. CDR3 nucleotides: TGCGCCAGCAGCCCAGTAGCGGGAGTGAAAACCGGGGAGCTGTTTTTT. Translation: CASSPVAGVKTGELFF.

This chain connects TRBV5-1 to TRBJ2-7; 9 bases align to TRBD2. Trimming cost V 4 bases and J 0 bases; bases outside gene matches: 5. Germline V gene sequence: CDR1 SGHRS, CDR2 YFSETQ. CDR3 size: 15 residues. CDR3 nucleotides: TGCGCCAGCAGCCCTAGCGGGGAACTCTCCTACGAGCAGTACTTC. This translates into CASSPSGELSYEQYF.

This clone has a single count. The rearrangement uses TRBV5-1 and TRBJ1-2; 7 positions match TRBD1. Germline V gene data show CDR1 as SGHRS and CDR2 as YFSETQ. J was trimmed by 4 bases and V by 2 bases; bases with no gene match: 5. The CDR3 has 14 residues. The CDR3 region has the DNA TGCGCCAGCAGCTTAACGACAGGGACCTATGGCTACACCTTC. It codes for CASSLTTGTYGYTF.